A single sample gave rise to the 9 T cell receptor beta chains below, sequenced in a study of T cells after yellow fever vaccination. TCRdb analysed the 5' RACE reads with MiXCR anew, one entry per CDR3 protein. The sample contains some 320,000 distinct CDR3 sequences, approximately 4% of which appear only once. The source material was PBMCs, sampled 15 days after the yellow fever booster vaccination. All receptors come from a man aged 18 to 35 who received the YFV17D yellow fever vaccine.

This clonotype was counted ten times or more. The chain has TRBV20-1 and TRBJ1-1; D gene uncertain. V lost 1 base and J 7 bases, leaving 13 bases between the germline ends. This CDR3 region has 13 residues. Germline V lookup: CDR1 DFQATT, CDR2 SNEGSKA (reference sequence). For the CDR3, the DNA is TGCAGTGCTAGAGTGGAGGGCCCCTATGAAGCTTTCTTT. It yields the protein CSARVEGPYEAFF.

As for this clonotype: The CDR3 end shows no conserved phenylalanine or tryptophan, and so a read error is likely. The V and J genes are TRBV16 and TRBJ2-7; 11 bases line up with TRBD1. The junction had 11 bases not matched to a gene; V was cut back by 6 bases and J by 7 bases. CDR1 and CDR2 from the germline V gene are KGHSY and FQNENV. The CDR3 is made up of 15 amino acids. This CDR3 is CASRLKGQGAGEQYL. CDR3 DNA: TGTGCCAGCAGACTTAAAGGACAGGGGGCTGGAGAGCAGTACTTA.

V usage is TRBV7-2 and J usage is TRBJ1-5; D gene ambiguous. The CDR3 spans 14 residues. V shed 6 bases and J shed 4 bases, with 13 bases lying between them. The germline CDR1 and CDR2 sequences are SGHTA and FQGNSA. The CDR3 loop is CASSSDLLNQPQHF. Written as DNA, the CDR3 is TGTGCCAGCAGTTCGGACCTCCTTAATCAGCCCCAGCATTTT.

Ten or more counts support this clonotype. The V gene is TRBV6-5, the J gene TRBJ2-1; no firm D call. Trimming removed 5 bases at V and 4 bases at J, with 12 bases between. The germline V gene has CDR1 MNHEY and CDR2 SVGAGI. The CDR3 runs 14 residues. The CDR3 sequence: CASSPARPYNEQFF. CDR3 nucleotides: TGTGCCAGCAGTCCAGCAAGACCGTACAATGAGCAGTTCTTC.

This clonotype occurred many times. The chain recombines TRBV7-2 with TRBJ1-6, with a possible D match to TRBD1 (5 bases). CDR1 and CDR2 from the germline V gene are SGHTA and FQGNSA. There are 14 residues in the CDR3. V lost 6 bases and J lost 7, with 13 bases in between. CDR3 sequence reads: CASRPDRSNSPLHF. CDR3 DNA sequence: TGTGCCAGCAGGCCCGACAGAAGCAATTCACCCCTCCACTTT.

V and J are TRBV20-1 and TRBJ2-7, with TRBD1 as a possible D gene (6 bases). The germline V gene encodes CDR1 DFQATT and CDR2 SNEGSKA (reference sequence). This CDR3 has 14 amino acids. Trimming cost V 3 bases and J 7 bases, with 19 bases left between them. CDR3 nucleotide sequence: TGCAGTGCTAGGAGGCCGGGGACACCCGGGGAGCAGTACTTC. This codes for CSARRPGTPGEQYF.

In this sample, this clonotype turned up many times. This chain links TRBV4-2 with TRBJ2-3; TRBD2 agrees at 7 bases. Trimming at V came to 0 bases and at J to 5 bases, leaving 11 bases not matched to a gene. CDR3 length: 17 residues. Germline loops: CDR1 LGHNA, CDR2 YNFKEQ. The CDR3: CASSQESGGGGKDTQYF. The CDR3 DNA reads as TGTGCCAGCAGCCAAGAATCAGGCGGGGGAGGGAAAGATACGCAGTATTTT.

This chain connects TRBV6-5 to TRBJ2-5; 7 positions match TRBD1. The V segment lost 1 base and the J segment 1 base; nucleotides outside the gene matches: 3. The CDR3 totals 15 residues. CDR1 and CDR2 (germline): MNHEY, SVGAGI. This CDR3 is CASSYWDSFQETQYF. CDR3 in DNA: TGTGCCAGCAGTTACTGGGACAGCTTCCAAGAGACCCAGTACTTC.

The rearrangement joins TRBV4-1 to TRBJ2-2, with D unclear. The V gene's germline CDR1 is MGHRA and CDR2 YSYEKL. V lost 3 bases, J lost 6 bases, and 14 bases lay in between. The CDR3 length is 15 residues. The CDR3 DNA sequence: TGCGCCAGCAGCCATGCCCGACACCAATCCGGGGAGCTGTTTTTT. As protein: CASSHARHQSGELFF.